Shown below are 16 T cell receptor beta chains from a single sample sequenced in a study of glioma-infiltrating T cells after dendritic cell vaccination. Libraries were prepared by immunoSEQ multiplex PCR; TCRdb keeps only in-frame clonotypes and omits some of them. The table has 55,000 to 75,000 clones, around 81% seen once. The sequences come from blood, collected before dendritic cell vaccination. These TCRs come from a human donor with glioblastoma.

This rearrangement joins TRBV9 to TRBJ1-5; a weak D match, TRBD1 (5 bases). The CDR3 extends over 14 amino acids. Trimming cost V 2 bases and J 7 bases, with 13 bases left between them. Per germline, CDR1 SGDLS and CDR2 YYNGEE. The chain's CDR3 is CASSVGGPGQPQHF. CDR3 bases: TGTGCCAGCAGCGTGGGGGGACCGGGCCAGCCCCAGCATTTT.

V and J are TRBV30 and TRBJ1-1, with a tentative D call TRBD1 (5 bases). Germline loops: CDR1 GTSNPN, CDR2 SVGIG (reference sequence). Trimming shortened V by 1 base and J by 10 bases, and 13 bases separated the two germline ends. The CDR3 has 12 amino acids. CDR3 protein: CAWSEGSGRAFF. The CDR3 region has the DNA TGTGCCTGGAGTGAGGGGTCCGGGCGAGCTTTCTTT.

This clone appeared a few times. J is TRBJ1-6 and V is TRBV7-2; 7 nucleotides agree with TRBD1. Losses at the gene ends were 5 bases for V and 6 bases for J; bases not matched to a gene: 7. The germline CDR1 and CDR2 sequences are SGHTA and FQGNSA. This CDR3 comprises 15 residues. CDR3 region: CASSPMAGGNSPLHF. CDR3 nucleotides: TGTGCCAGCAGCCCAATGGCAGGGGGTAATTCACCCCTCCACTTT.

V gene TRBV19 combines with J gene TRBJ1-2, with D possibly TRBD1 on 5 matching bases. Germline-derived CDR1 and CDR2 are LNHDA and SQIVND (reference sequence). The CDR3 loop spans 13 amino acids. Deletions cut 7 bases from V and 6 bases from J, with 15 bases between. CDR3 region: CASMGQIFDGYTF. The CDR3, as DNA: TGTGCCAGTATGGGGCAGATTTTTGATGGCTACACCTTC. The variable domain in full, completed from reference TRBV19 and TRBJ1-2, reads DGGITQSPKYLFRKEGQNVTLSCEQNLNHDAMYWYRQDPGQGLRLIYYSQIVNDFQKGDIAEGYSVSREKKESFPLTVTSAQKNPTAFYLCASMGQIFDGYTFGSGTRLTVV.

The count of this clone is one. This chain uses TRBV2 with TRBJ1-2, with D perhaps matching TRBD1 (5 bases). Germline CDR1 reads SNHLY; CDR2 reads FYNNEI. The CDR3 loop spans 14 amino acids. Trimming took off 1 base at V and 3 bases at J, with 9 bases between the two ends. DNA for the CDR3: TGTGCCAGCAGTGAAGGTGGGGCCGACTATGGCTACACCTTC. Protein: CASSEGGADYGYTF.

CDR3 amino acids: CASSLVGGYRDTEAFF. The CDR3 DNA reads TGTGCCAGCAGCTTGGTAGGAGGGTATCGGGACACTGAAGCTTTCTTT. J is TRBJ1-1 and V is TRBV5-8; no clear D. V shed 0 bases and J shed 3 bases, with 15 bases lying between them. Germline V CDR1 and CDR2: SGHTS, YDEGEE. CDR3 size: 16 residues.

The chain uses TRBV13 and TRBJ2-7, with D unresolved. The germline CDR1 and CDR2 sequences are PRHDT and FYEKMQ (reference sequence). With 2 bases removed from V and 3 bases from J, the gap between germline ends came to 5 bases. CDR3 size: 12 residues. The CDR3 spells CASSLSNYEQYF. CDR3 nucleotide sequence: TGTGCCAGCAGCTTAAGCAACTACGAGCAGTACTTC.

V and J are TRBV4-2 and TRBJ1-2; 7 bases are a match to TRBD1. Germline CDR1 LGHNA, CDR2 YNFKEQ. V lost 4 bases and J lost 4; bases outside the gene matches: 6. This CDR3 contains 14 residues. DNA of the CDR3: TGTGCCAGCAGCCCGCGGGACAGCTCCTATGGCTACACCTTC. The encoded protein is CASSPRDSSYGYTF.

This clone was counted a few times. V usage is TRBV9 and J usage is TRBJ2-5; 15 bases agree with TRBD2. The trim removed 4 bases at V and 5 bases at J, leaving 9 bases unmatched. CDR3 size: 17 residues. Germline CDR1 reads SGDLS; CDR2 reads YYNGEE. Here the CDR3 reads CASSSGTSGGQGETQYF. DNA of the CDR3: TGTGCCAGCAGCTCCGGGACTAGCGGGGGGCAGGGTGAGACCCAGTACTTC.

The rearrangement links TRBV6-5 to TRBJ1-5, with a possible D match to TRBD1 (6 bases). CDR1 is MNHEY, CDR2 SVGAGI, per germline. V was pared by 8 bases and J by 6 bases, with 20 bases between. The CDR3 loop spans 15 amino acids. CDR3 bases: TGTGCCAGCGCCCGGAGGGGGGGGTCAACTCAGCCCCAGCATTTT. This translates into CASARRGGSTQPQHF.

DNA of the CDR3: TGTGCCAGTAACTTCGGTGGTAAGGGGCGCACAGATACGCAGTATTTT. Translated: CASNFGGKGRTDTQYF. The rearrangement joins TRBV19 to TRBJ2-3; tentatively, D is TRBD1 (5 bases). Germline values: CDR1 LNHDA, CDR2 SQIVND (reference sequence). This CDR3 is 16 amino acids long. V was clipped by 7 bases and J by 1 base, with 18 bases between them.

The chain joins TRBV2 to TRBJ2-7; D ambiguous. From germline, CDR1 is SNHLY and CDR2 FYNNEI. The V end lost 8 bases, the J end lost 1 base, and 9 bases lay between the germline ends. The CDR3 has 12 residues. The CDR3 DNA follows: TGTGCCAGCGCGATAGTATCCTACGAGCAGTACTTC. Translated: CASAIVSYEQYF.

The rearrangement links TRBV19 to TRBJ2-7; 11 bases align to TRBD1. V trimming: 6 bases; J trimming: 3 bases; junction bases outside the gene matches: 13. Germline lookup yields CDR1 LNHDA and CDR2 SQIVND (reference sequence). The CDR3 runs 17 residues. The DNA of the CDR3 is TGTGCCAGTAGGCCGGGACAGGGGGACGTTGAGGGCTACGAGCAGTACTTC. Protein product: CASRPGQGDVEGYEQYF.

This chain connects TRBV11-1 to TRBJ1-5; TRBD1 aligns across 7 bases. With V trimmed by 5 bases and J by 6 bases, 4 bases remained unmatched. CDR1 SGHAT and CDR2 FQDESV come from the germline V gene (reference sequence). The CDR3 consists of 13 residues. CDR3 in DNA: TGTGCCAGCAGCCAGGACAGGCGTCAGCCCCAGCATTTT. Amino acids: CASSQDRRQPQHF.

The rearrangement links TRBV4-3 to TRBJ1-1, with TRBD1 identical over 7 bases. Germline V gene sequence: CDR1 LGHNA, CDR2 YSLEER. J was trimmed by 1 base and V by 4 bases; bases with no gene match: 3. CDR3 length: 14 amino acids. The CDR3 loop reads CASSLGQENTEAFF. The CDR3 DNA sequence: TGCGCCAGCAGCCTTGGACAGGAGAACACTGAAGCTTTCTTT.

This clone was observed a single time. The genes are TRBV7-3 and TRBJ2-3; perhaps TRBD1 as D (6 bases). V was trimmed by 5 bases and J by 2 bases, leaving 11 bases between them. Per the germline V gene, CDR1 is SGHTA and CDR2 is FQGTGA. This CDR3 region has 14 residues. As DNA, the CDR3 is TGTGCCAGCAGCCTCTGGGACAACACAGATACGCAGTATTTT. Its protein product is CASSLWDNTDTQYF.